What follows describes a single TCR beta chain. The antigen is unknown. This CDR3 has 15 residues. Germline CDR1 is MDHEN and CDR2 is SYDVKM. UMI-labeled TRB cDNA libraries were prepared by 5' RACE. TCRdb reprocessed the 5' RACE reads, with one entry per CDR3 protein and no DNA. The table for this sample gives under 60,000 distinct CDR3 sequences. This sample stems from a study of CXCR3-negative and CXCR3-positive naive CD8 T cells. General study results and limits: The study found more hydrophobic TRB CDR3s in CXCR3-positive naive cells than in CXCR3-negative naive cells.

The chain joins TRBV28 to TRBJ2-7; TCRdb's D gene call, TRBD1, goes unchecked for lack of DNA. The receptor was derived from a human donor in good health. Some clones in this sample may be carry-over from other donors' samples. The source material was naive CXCR3+ CD8+ T cells from blood. Documented subset: CD45RO-CCR7+CD27+CD95- naive CD8+ T cells expressing CXCR3 (TNR3+). The CDR3 sequence: CASSLLTGPRKEQYF.